This T cell receptor beta chain was profiled in a study of cytomegalovirus exposure and HLA in healthy donors. Study-level background: It was reported in a later analysis that the 100 to 150 validation repertoires used the same platform as the 500 to 700 first-cohort repertoires.

Points on this clone: Its antigen is not known.

CDR1 SGHRS and CDR2 YFSETQ come from the germline V gene. The CDR3 is 14 amino acids. V was clipped by 3 bases and J by 5 bases, with 12 bases between them. Whole-study results and caveats: Specific recognition of CMV antigens was confirmed in vitro for a few chains (all CMV-associated). Researchers counted approximately 160 TCR beta chains as cytomegalovirus-associated.

Produced via immunoSEQ multiplex PCR; TCRdb's table is partial and in-frame only. The sample lists 50,000 to 65,000 clones; roughly nine tenths were seen once. Donors came from a validation cohort of approximately 110 subjects, distinct from the first 666-subject cohort. The rearrangement uses TRBV5-1 and TRBJ2-4; D perhaps matches TRBD1 (6 bases). The receptor comes from a woman under 30 in good health and CMV-seropositive. Material for sequencing was PBMCs. The chain's CDR3 is CASSSLDRENIQYF. CDR3 coding DNA: TGCGCCAGCAGCTCACTGGACAGAGAAAACATTCAGTACTTC.